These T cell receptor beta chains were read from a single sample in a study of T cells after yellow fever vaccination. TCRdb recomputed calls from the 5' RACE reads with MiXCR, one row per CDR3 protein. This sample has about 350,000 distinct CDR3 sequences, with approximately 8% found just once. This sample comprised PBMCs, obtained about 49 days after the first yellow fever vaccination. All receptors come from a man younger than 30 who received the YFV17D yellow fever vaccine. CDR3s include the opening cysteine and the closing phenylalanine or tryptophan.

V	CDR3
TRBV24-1	CATSDLDGTGLKGTEAFF
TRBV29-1	CSPWDRATDTQYF
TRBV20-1	CSARVGDGDADTQYF
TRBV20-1	CSARSTVKNYGYTF
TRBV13	CASSLGRGVNTEAFF
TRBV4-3	CASSQVGGVANEKLFF
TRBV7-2	CASSTSSYEQYF
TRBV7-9	CASSHAGGKETQYF
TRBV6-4	CASSEGDRANVLTF
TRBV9	CASSEGGTGELFF
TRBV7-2	CASSKDRGGGELFF
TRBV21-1	CASSTELGAKNIQYF
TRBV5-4	CASSLTSGGGNEQFF
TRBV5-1	CASSPYRGDEQYF
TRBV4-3	CASSQDTSGVYTQYF
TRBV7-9	CASSFAGATDTQYF
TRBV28	CASSTQGGGTDTQYF
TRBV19	CASSPGGPDEQYF
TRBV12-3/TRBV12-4	CASSRTLGGSYNEQFF
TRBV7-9	CASSALGAQYF
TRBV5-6	CASTRLQRGSYEQYF
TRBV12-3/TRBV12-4	CASSFPRGNSPLHF
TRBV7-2	CASSFGAGGIRNGELFF
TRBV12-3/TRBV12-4	CASSFGLRDEQFF
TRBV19	CASSDRNGGYTF
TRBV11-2	CASSLGTEDEQFF
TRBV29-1	CSVGPGYEQFF
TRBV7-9	CASSFPGPPPTDTQYF
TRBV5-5	CASSEDKGRGTEAFF
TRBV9	CASSASRQGANTGELFF
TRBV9	CASSVAGGGGLVDTQYF
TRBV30	CAWSFGADYGYTF
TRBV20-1	CSATYEQYF
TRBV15	CATSRDDRVHEQYF
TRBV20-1	CSARVWRGGGEQYF
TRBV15	CATSRDGDRKPFGETQYF
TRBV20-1	CSAPDRVTDTQYF
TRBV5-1	CASSPRGDDTEAFF
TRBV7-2	CASSGTPGSYEQYF
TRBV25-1	CASSETASLSNQPQHF
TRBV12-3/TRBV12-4	CASSPPGTGGVYEQFF
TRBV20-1	CSADEPGLDADTQYF
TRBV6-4	CASSDSDRGEQFF
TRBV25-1	CASSESQDAGPNIQYF
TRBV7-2	CASRIRLAGGLDTQYF
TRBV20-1	CSARSPDLFNYGYTF
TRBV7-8	CASSSGQGPKIYEQYF
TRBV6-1	CASRTGSTGELFF
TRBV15	CATSSPEGGVNYNEQFF
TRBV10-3	CAIREIPDNSPLHF
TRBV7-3	CASSFQPYNSPLHF
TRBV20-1	CSAREGEQPQHF
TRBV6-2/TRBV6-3	CASTPRDSWGEKLFF
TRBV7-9	CASSHRDTEAFF
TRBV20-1	CSARVRRTPRDTQYF
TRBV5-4	CASSLVRDTDREQYF
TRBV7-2	CASSLGQSYNEQFF
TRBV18	CASSPVYSNQPQHF